This T cell receptor beta chain is from a study of PD-1 blockade in classical Hodgkin lymphoma. Measured with immunoSEQ multiplex PCR; TCRdb has only the in-frame clones, and not every one. The table records 10,000 to 14,000 clones, 75% of them present only once. Exposure to brentuximab vedotin varied, and each patient had relapsed following autologous stem cell transplantation. This CDR3 comprises 18 residues. The germline V gene has CDR1 SGHDT and CDR2 YYEEEE. The ends lost 2 bases at V and 8 bases at J; junction bases unmatched: 12. The sequence was collected from a human donor with classical Hodgkin lymphoma. The material sequenced was peripheral blood mononuclear cells (PBMCs), taken at baseline. This sequence joins TRBV5-6 and TRBJ1-6, with 11 positions matching TRBD1. This CDR3 reads CASSFQGTGGLMYSPLHF. The CDR3 DNA reads TGTGCCAGCAGCTTCCAAGGGACAGGGGGATTAATGTATTCACCCCTCCACTTT.